Following are 22 T cell receptor beta chains from one sample sequenced in a study of T cells after yellow fever vaccination. TCRdb re-analysed the 5' RACE reads in MiXCR, keeping a single row per CDR3 protein. Among 80,000 to 100,000 distinct CDR3 sequences listed, about 5.8% were seen once. Sequenced material: CD8+ T cells sorted from PBMCs, taken 10 days after the yellow fever booster vaccination. These TCRs come from a man aged 18-30 years who received the YFV17D yellow fever vaccine.

This clonotype was observed a handful of times. The genes are TRBV27 and TRBJ1-4; D perhaps matches TRBD1 (6 bases). The CDR3 is 17 amino acids. Germline CDR1 is MNHEY and CDR2 is SMNVEV (reference sequence). V gave up 4 bases and J gave up 5 bases, with 20 bases separating them. The CDR3 loop reads CASSSPGQRNLNEKLFF. DNA for the CDR3: TGTGCCAGCAGTTCTCCGGGACAACGGAACCTGAATGAAAAACTGTTTTTT.

This clonotype was seen more than once but under ten times. J is TRBJ2-1 and V is TRBV5-1; 7 nucleotides agree with TRBD1. V lost 4 bases and J lost 3; bases outside the gene matches: 4. The CDR3 extends over 14 amino acids. The germline V gene has CDR1 SGHRS and CDR2 YFSETQ. The CDR3: CASSARDSYNEQFF. The CDR3 DNA follows: TGCGCCAGCAGCGCCCGGGACAGCTACAATGAGCAGTTCTTC.

This clonotype was counted a few times. The chain links TRBV20-1 to TRBJ2-7; D possibly matches TRBD1 or TRBD2 (5 bases each). The V gene's germline CDR1 is DFQATT and CDR2 SNEGSKA (reference sequence). Trimming cost V 4 bases and J 0 bases, with 10 bases left between them. The CDR3 sequence is 13 residues long. CDR3 nucleotides: TGCAGTGCTAACGAGGGGACCTCCTACGAGCAGTACTTC. This codes for CSANEGTSYEQYF.

V usage is TRBV11-2 and J usage is TRBJ2-7, with D maybe TRBD1 (7 bases). This CDR3 is built from 16 residues. The germline V gene has CDR1 SGHAT and CDR2 FQNNGV. V was cut by 1 base and J by 7 bases, with 20 bases left in between. CDR3 residues: CASSLVGRGEFGEQYF. The DNA of the CDR3 is TGTGCCAGCAGCTTAGTTGGCAGGGGGGAGTTTGGAGAGCAGTACTTC.

This clonotype turned up a few times. The gene calls are TRBV12-3 or TRBV12-4 and TRBJ1-2, with D maybe TRBD1 (5 bases). The CDR3 runs to 15 residues. Between the trimmed V and J ends, which lost 2 bases and 3 bases, there was a span of 13 bases. DNA of the CDR3: TGTGCCAGCAGTTTATGGCAGGGAGGATACTATGGCTACACCTTC. Its translation is CASSLWQGGYYGYTF.

This clonotype was counted many times. The chain couples TRBV12-3 or TRBV12-4 to TRBJ2-5; tentatively, D is TRBD1 (5 bases). Trimming took 4 bases from V and 4 from J, leaving 19 bases between them. This CDR3 has 16 residues. The CDR3 reads CASSSPKAGPSETQYF. The CDR3 nucleotides read TGTGCCAGCAGTTCCCCTAAAGCAGGGCCTTCAGAGACCCAGTACTTC.

The CDR3 DNA follows: TGTGCCAGCGGATCTTACAAGGGCTACACCTTC. It encodes CASGSYKGYTF. This sequence joins TRBV6-5 and TRBJ1-2, with D hard to call. The CDR3 is made up of 11 amino acids. Germline V CDR1 and CDR2: MNHEY, SVGAGI. The V end was cut by 8 bases, the J end by 8 bases, with 12 bases between.

In this sample, this clonotype turned up a few times. The CDR3 sequence is CASSLAGGVYEQYV. CDR3 DNA sequence: TGTGCCAGCAGTTTAGCGGGGGGGGTATACGAGCAGTACGTC. The rearrangement uses TRBV7-2 and TRBJ2-7; 11 bases map to TRBD2. The CDR3 covers 14 residues. Germline V gene sequence: CDR1 SGHTA, CDR2 FQGNSA.

The chain uses TRBV7-9 and TRBJ2-5; TRBD1 is a possible D gene (5 bases). The CDR3 contains 15 residues. The V and J ends lost 5 bases and 1 base respectively, with 14 bases between them. CDR1 and CDR2 from the germline V gene are SEHNR and FQNEAQ (reference sequence). The CDR3 sequence is CASSRFDSLQETQYF. The CDR3 DNA reads TGTGCCAGCAGCCGATTCGACAGCCTCCAAGAGACCCAGTACTTC.

This clonotype has more than one count but fewer than ten. The chain has TRBV5-4 and TRBJ1-2; 8 bases agree with TRBD1. J gave up 5 bases and V 1 base, and 7 bases lay outside the gene matches. The length of the CDR3 is 15 residues. Looked up from germline, CDR1 is SGHNT and CDR2 is YYREEE (reference sequence). DNA for the CDR3: TGTGCCAGCAGCTTGAGTAACAGGGGGTTTTATGGCTACACCTTC. Translation: CASSLSNRGFYGYTF.

This clonotype was seen only a few times. CDR3 residues: CASSYFPSQGNYGYTF. DNA for the CDR3: TGTGCCAGCAGTTACTTCCCATCACAGGGGAACTATGGCTACACCTTC. The chain couples TRBV6-5 to TRBJ1-2, with 7 bases matching TRBD1. V shed 1 base, J shed 2 bases, and the junction held 7 bases outside the gene matches. The CDR3 is made up of 16 amino acids. CDR1 MNHEY and CDR2 SVGAGI come from the germline V gene.

This clonotype was counted ten times or more. This chain connects TRBV20-1 to TRBJ2-1; 10 bases are a match to TRBD2. CDR3 length equals 17 residues. Trimming removed 3 bases from V and 6 bases from J; junction bases left unmatched: 14. Germline V gene data show CDR1 as DFQATT and CDR2 as SNEGSKA (reference sequence). This chain's CDR3 is CSASLPFLAGDGNEQFF. The CDR3 DNA follows: TGCAGTGCTAGCCTCCCATTCCTAGCGGGGGATGGCAATGAGCAGTTCTTC.

Only a few counts were recorded for this clonotype. The chain uses TRBV13 and TRBJ2-2; 7 bases are a match to TRBD2. The CDR3 runs 14 residues. Unmatched junction bases numbered 4, after V lost 3 bases and J lost 6 bases. Germline V lookup: CDR1 PRHDT, CDR2 FYEKMQ (reference sequence). Here the CDR3 reads CASSFGGDSGELFF. The CDR3 bases are TGTGCCAGCAGCTTTGGGGGGGATTCCGGGGAGCTGTTTTTT.

The chain combines TRBV14 with TRBJ2-6; D unresolved. This CDR3 has 19 amino acids. Germline V gives CDR1 SGHDN, CDR2 FVKESK. V lost 3 bases and J lost 0, with 18 bases in between. CDR3 loop: CASSHPRSRRSSGANVLTF. Here the CDR3 DNA reads TGTGCCAGCAGCCATCCAAGGAGCAGGCGAAGCTCTGGGGCCAACGTCCTGACTTTC.

This clonotype was picked up a small number of times. The CDR3 region is CSARPKAGQGRTEAFF. Written as DNA, the CDR3 is TGCAGTGCTAGACCGAAGGCCGGACAGGGGAGGACTGAAGCTTTCTTT. The V gene is TRBV20-1, the J gene TRBJ1-1, with TRBD1 matching over 9 bases. The germline V gene has CDR1 DFQATT and CDR2 SNEGSKA (reference sequence). V lost 2 bases and J lost 5; bases outside the gene matches: 12. This CDR3 region has 16 residues.

This clonotype occurred a few times. The V and J genes are TRBV10-3 and TRBJ2-1; D not resolved. Germline-derived CDR1 and CDR2 are ENHRY and SYGVKD. V was cut by 0 bases and J by 5 bases, with 8 bases left in between. The CDR3 runs to 14 residues. CDR3 nucleotide sequence: TGTGCCATCAGTGAGTCCTCTCTCAACAATGAGCAGTTCTTC. Its translation is CAISESSLNNEQFF.

This clonotype was detected a few times. The chain carries TRBV28 and TRBJ1-1, with a tentative D call TRBD1 (6 bases). Trimming took off 6 bases at V and 3 bases at J, with 14 bases between the two ends. The CDR3 sequence is 14 residues long. Germline V gives CDR1 MDHEN, CDR2 SYDVKM. The DNA for the CDR3 is TGTGCCAGCAGCGTACAGGGTGGCCACACTGAAGCTTTCTTT. Its translation is CASSVQGGHTEAFF.

The genes are TRBV27 and TRBJ2-3; D assignment may be TRBD1 or TRBD2 (5 bases each). The CDR3 totals 15 residues. Germline V lookup: CDR1 MNHEY, CDR2 SMNVEV (reference sequence). V was cut by 6 bases and J by 0 bases, with 13 bases left in between. The CDR3 loop is CASRLGTISTDTQYF. In DNA, the CDR3 is TGTGCCAGCAGGTTAGGGACCATTAGCACAGATACGCAGTATTTT.

This clonotype came up many times. The chain carries TRBV7-2 and TRBJ2-2; the match to TRBD2 covers 9 bases. Looked up from germline, CDR1 is SGHTA and CDR2 is FQGNSA. V was pared by 3 bases and J by 2 bases, with 1 base of the junction left unmatched. This CDR3 is 15 amino acids long. CDR3 sequence reads: CASSFSGGNTGELFF. Here the CDR3 DNA reads TGTGCCAGCAGCTTTAGCGGGGGAAACACCGGGGAGCTGTTTTTT.

A few counts support this clonotype. The rearrangement links TRBV6-5 to TRBJ2-2; D uncertain. Germline assignment: CDR1 MNHEY and CDR2 SVGAGI. V gave up 2 bases and J gave up 7 bases, with 8 bases separating them. This CDR3 is 13 amino acids long. The CDR3 sequence is CASSYISGGELFF. The CDR3 region has the DNA TGTGCCAGCAGTTACATCTCGGGCGGGGAGCTGTTTTTT.

This clonotype has just a few counts. The chain recombines TRBV7-2 with TRBJ1-1, with 7 bases aligning to TRBD1. The V gene's germline CDR1 is SGHTA and CDR2 FQGNSA. The V and J ends lost 1 base and 5 bases, in that order; junction bases with no gene match: 13. The CDR3 extends over 17 amino acids. CDR3 residues: CASSLGRLGQAGTEAFF. CDR3 nucleotides: TGTGCCAGCAGCTTAGGTCGACTCGGACAGGCGGGGACTGAAGCTTTCTTT.

This clonotype was counted between two and nine times. V and J are TRBV4-3 and TRBJ2-3; D is possibly TRBD2 (7 bases). Between the trimmed V and J ends, which lost 0 bases and 5 bases, there was a span of 18 bases. This CDR3 is built from 17 residues. CDR1 is LGHNA and CDR2 is YSLEER in the germline V gene. The CDR3 reads CASSQDGRGGAGDTQYF. The CDR3 coding sequence is TGCGCCAGCAGCCAAGATGGTCGCGGGGGCGCGGGAGATACGCAGTATTTT.